The 23 T cell receptor beta chains listed next were all sequenced from one sample in a study of Ad26.COV2.S vaccination and SARS-CoV-2 variants. The sample's treatment: about 20 received Ad26.COV2.S at low or high dose, single or two shots; 5 received placebo; per-sample allocation not given. Sampling was performed 63 days after the first vaccine or placebo injection. Measured with immunoSEQ multiplex PCR; TCRdb has only the in-frame clones, and not every one. Here the sample spans about 320,000 clones, 86% being singletons. The material was peripheral blood, obtained in a trial of Ad26.COV2.S vaccine versus placebo. These receptors all stem from a person aged 18-60 years who received the Ad26.COV2.S COVID-19 vaccine or a placebo.

The rearrangement links TRBV30 to TRBJ1-1; D uncertain. Trimming stripped 4 bases from V and 10 bases from J, with 13 bases between. Germline CDR1 is GTSNPN and CDR2 is SVGIG (reference sequence). This CDR3 is built from 11 residues. The CDR3 here is CAWKERERAFF. The CDR3 DNA reads as TGTGCCTGGAAGGAGAGAGAGCGAGCTTTCTTT.

The chain recombines TRBV7-2 with TRBJ1-5; D is possibly TRBD1 (6 bases). Looked up from germline, CDR1 is SGHTA and CDR2 is FQGNSA. This CDR3 is 14 amino acids long. Trimming pared 3 bases from V and 3 bases from J, leaving 9 bases between. The CDR3 DNA reads TGTGCCAGCAGCTTGGACAGTCTCAATCAGCCCCAGCATTTT. Encoded protein: CASSLDSLNQPQHF.

The genes are TRBV20-1 and TRBJ2-7, with D perhaps TRBD1 (5 bases). The V gene's germline CDR1 is DFQATT and CDR2 SNEGSKA (reference sequence). V was cut by 3 bases and J by 0 bases, with 18 bases left in between. The CDR3 has 16 residues. The CDR3 loop is CSASLGVVISSYEQYF. The CDR3, as DNA: TGCAGTGCTAGTTTAGGGGTAGTAATTAGCTCCTACGAGCAGTACTTC.

This CDR3 reads CASRLGGTAYEQYF. The CDR3 DNA reads as TGTGCCAGCAGGCTGGGTGGGACGGCCTACGAGCAGTACTTC. The V call is TRBV6-5, the J call TRBJ2-7, with D perhaps matching TRBD1 or TRBD2 (5 bases each). The CDR3 sequence is 14 residues long. Germline V CDR1 and CDR2: MNHEY, SVGAGI. The V end was cut by 6 bases, the J end by 2 bases, with 14 bases between.

V usage is TRBV27 and J usage is TRBJ2-1, with 9 bases identical to TRBD1. CDR1 and CDR2 (germline): MNHEY, SMNVEV (reference sequence). With 8 bases clipped from V and 1 base from J, the junction kept 6 bases outside the gene matches. CDR3 size: 15 residues. CDR3 region: CASRSTGGSYNEQFF. CDR3 sequence (DNA): TGTGCCAGCCGCTCGACAGGGGGGTCCTACAATGAGCAGTTCTTC.

The V call is TRBV29-1, the J call TRBJ1-1; D is ambiguous. The V end lost 1 base, the J end lost 3 bases, and 12 bases lay between the germline ends. Germline values: CDR1 SQVTM, CDR2 ANQGSEA. The CDR3 totals 14 residues. The CDR3 DNA follows: TGCAGCGTTGAAGGCAGTTGGGCGTACACTGAAGCTTTCTTT. Its translation is CSVEGSWAYTEAFF.

J is TRBJ1-1 and V is TRBV5-1, with no clear D. Germline loops: CDR1 SGHRS, CDR2 YFSETQ. This CDR3 comprises 14 residues. Trimming stripped 4 bases from V and 0 bases from J, with 10 bases between. This chain's CDR3 is CASSGQFMNTEAFF. DNA for the CDR3: TGCGCCAGCAGCGGCCAGTTCATGAACACTGAAGCTTTCTTT. The entire variable domain, with the rest obtained from reference TRBV5-1 and TRBJ1-1, is as follows: KAGVTQTPRYLIKTRGQQVTLSCSPISGHRSVSWYQQTPGQGLQFLFEYFSETQRNKGNFPGRFSGRQFSNSRSEMNVSTLELGDSALYLCASSGQFMNTEAFFGQGTRLTVV.

This clone showed up just once. V gene TRBV29-1 combines with J gene TRBJ1-1; TRBD1 might be the D (5 bases). Germline V gene data show CDR1 as SQVTM and CDR2 as ANQGSEA. The V end lost 7 bases, the J end lost 5 bases, and 17 bases lay between the germline ends. CDR3 length: 13 residues. The CDR3 nucleotides are TGCAGCGCCCGCGGGGGAGGCAGGACTGAAGCTTTCTTT. Encoded protein: CSARGGGRTEAFF.

The rearrangement joins TRBV18 to TRBJ1-1; D is ambiguous. The CDR3 totals 14 residues. The V end lost 4 bases, the J end lost 3 bases, and 12 bases lay between the germline ends. Germline values: CDR1 KGHSH, CDR2 LQKENI. The CDR3 DNA is TGTGCCAGCTCACTTGACCTGATGGACACTGAAGCTTTCTTT. Amino acids: CASSLDLMDTEAFF.

The rearrangement joins TRBV5-5 to TRBJ1-2; 8 bases are shared with TRBD1. Trimming removed 3 bases from V and 0 bases from J; junction bases left unmatched: 16. CDR3 length equals 19 residues. Germline CDR1 SGHKS, CDR2 YYEKEE (reference sequence). The CDR3 DNA follows: TGTGCCAGCAGCTCCAGTTTTCTGACAGGGGCCCTGACTAACTATGGCTACACCTTC. This codes for CASSSSFLTGALTNYGYTF.

V usage is TRBV7-9 and J usage is TRBJ1-1; tentative D call: TRBD1 (5 bases). Trimming removed 6 bases from V and 0 bases from J, with 11 bases in between. CDR1 is SEHNR, CDR2 FQNEAQ, per germline (reference sequence). CDR3 length: 14 amino acids. CDR3 sequence: CASSPGGLNTEAFF. The CDR3 DNA is TGTGCCAGCAGTCCCGGGGGGTTGAACACTGAAGCTTTCTTT.

V gene TRBV20-1 combines with J gene TRBJ1-1; D is undetermined. From germline, CDR1 is DFQATT and CDR2 SNEGSKA (reference sequence). Trimming took off 0 bases at V and 9 bases at J, with 8 bases between the two ends. The CDR3 length is 11 residues. The CDR3 sequence is CSARDRSQAFF. Here the CDR3 DNA reads TGCAGTGCTAGAGACAGATCGCAAGCTTTCTTT.

V gene TRBV18 combines with J gene TRBJ1-3; 8 bases fit TRBD1. The germline CDR1 and CDR2 sequences are KGHSH and LQKENI. The trim removed 2 bases at V and 2 bases at J, leaving 14 bases unmatched. The CDR3 sequence is 19 residues long. The CDR3 reads CASSPFATRTGYTGNTIYF. As DNA, the CDR3 is TGTGCCAGCTCACCATTTGCGACCCGGACAGGGTATACTGGAAACACCATATATTTT.

The rearrangement joins TRBV5-8 to TRBJ2-5; weak D call: TRBD1 (7 bases). The CDR3 extends over 15 amino acids. Germline CDR1 SGHTS, CDR2 YDEGEE. V shed 4 bases and J shed 5 bases, with 18 bases lying between them. The CDR3 DNA reads as TGTGCCAGCAGCGTGAAGGACAGGACTATGGAGACCCAGTACTTC. This sequence encodes CASSVKDRTMETQYF.

This chain uses TRBV30 with TRBJ2-3, with a tentative D call TRBD2 (6 bases). Germline assignment: CDR1 GTSNPN and CDR2 SVGIG (reference sequence). This CDR3 comprises 11 residues. The CDR3 DNA reads TGTGTCGGGGGAAGGACAGATACGCAGTATTTT. It specifies CVGGRTDTQYF.

This chain joins TRBV7-2 and TRBJ1-1; D is unclear. Trimming removed 5 bases at V and 8 bases at J, with 12 bases between. This CDR3 is built from 12 residues. Germline V gene sequence: CDR1 SGHTA, CDR2 FQGNSA. The CDR3 spells CASSLMVGEAFF. CDR3 DNA sequence: TGTGCCAGCAGCCTGATGGTCGGAGAAGCTTTCTTT.

The chain has TRBV5-4 and TRBJ1-1, with D tentatively TRBD1 (5 bases). This CDR3 is 14 amino acids long. In germline, CDR1 is SGHNT, CDR2 YYREEE (reference sequence). The germline V and J ends were trimmed by 0 bases and 5 bases, with 11 bases remaining between them. The CDR3 DNA sequence: TGTGCCAGCAGCTTGGTGAGTTCAGGGACTGAAGCTTTCTTT. Translating it yields CASSLVSSGTEAFF.

Notes on this clone: This CDR3 is also generated by other DNA sequences in the sample. The rearrangement links TRBV7-2 to TRBJ2-5; D unresolved. CDR1 is SGHTA, CDR2 FQGNSA, per germline. The CDR3 consists of 13 residues. V was trimmed by 1 base and J by 4 bases, leaving 7 bases between them. CDR3 amino acids: CASSLGRAETQYF. As DNA, the CDR3 is TGTGCCAGCAGCTTAGGTCGGGCAGAGACCCAGTACTTC.

The chain combines TRBV27 with TRBJ1-6, with 9 bases lining up with TRBD1. Germline CDR1 and CDR2: MNHEY and SMNVEV (reference sequence). This CDR3 is built from 15 residues. Trimming took 3 bases from V and 8 from J; bases not matched to a gene: 5. CDR3 in amino acids: CASSFSGQGHSPLHF. The CDR3 nucleotides read TGTGCCAGCAGTTTTTCGGGACAGGGTCATTCACCCCTCCACTTT.

Concerning this clone: One end of the junction fails to match germline, which may point to a read error. The chain uses TRBV6-2 or TRBV6-3 and TRBJ1-2, with D maybe TRBD1 (5 bases). The length of the CDR3 is 13 residues. Germline V gene lookup returns CDR1 MNHEY and CDR2 SVGEGT. The CDR3 reads CASSSNFGGPSKF. CDR3 nucleotide sequence: TGTGCCAGCAGTTCCAATTTCGGGGGACCGTCGAAGTTC.

The chain uses TRBV27 and TRBJ2-7; D gene ambiguous. Germline lookup yields CDR1 MNHEY and CDR2 SMNVEV (reference sequence). The CDR3 is made up of 15 amino acids. With 4 bases removed from V and 3 bases from J, the gap between germline ends came to 16 bases. The chain's CDR3 is CASSSYLAAFYEQYF. Here the CDR3 DNA reads TGTGCCAGCAGTTCCTACCTGGCAGCTTTCTACGAGCAGTACTTC.

This chain joins TRBV10-3 and TRBJ1-1; maybe TRBD1 (5 bases). Germline V gene data show CDR1 as ENHRY and CDR2 as SYGVKD. Trimming removed 6 bases at V and 5 bases at J, with 16 bases between. The CDR3 spans 14 residues. In nucleotides, the CDR3 is TGTGCCATCAGGGGGGAGGGAAGGGGAACTGAAGCTTTCTTT. This gives the protein CAIRGEGRGTEAFF.

The chain is built from TRBV11-2 and TRBJ2-3, with D unclear. The CDR3 extends over 16 amino acids. V gave up 1 base and J gave up 0 bases, with 11 bases separating them. Germline V gene data show CDR1 as SGHAT and CDR2 as FQNNGV. The CDR3 loop reads CASSLGGRESTDTQYF. CDR3 nucleotides: TGTGCCAGCAGCTTAGGAGGTAGGGAAAGCACAGATACGCAGTATTTT.